Reported below is one TCR beta chain. No antigen is known for it. No much larger clone is present one base from it, and per-base qualities are unavailable. TCRbeta CDR3 regions were amplified from genomic DNA using the immunoSEQ Assay, a bias-controlled multiplex PCR. Turning to the authors' computational methods: Nucleated cell counts per sample were estimated from amplification of reference gene primers within the assay. To quantify the absolute abundance of each unique TCRbeta CDR3 rearrangement, sequence reads were collapsed and filtered. For each sample, productive Simpson clonality was calculated as the square root of Simpson's diversity index over productive rearrangements. Held by TCRdb, this immuneACCESS table contains in-frame sequences only and omits some clones. Under half of the omission traces to an unresolved V gene where checked; the cause of the rest is unknown. V and J calls and clone size are as listed in that table; D and trimming were resolved from the DNA. For this sample there are about 81,000 clones; about 88% appear just once. More than 10% of the sample is taken by the ten largest.

The collaborating institutions used their own protocols to collect whole blood in K2EDTA tubes. Collaborator samples were shipped for TCRbeta analysis as frozen whole blood, isolated PBMCs, or DNA extracted from either sample type. The data were obtained in a study of blood T cell repertoires in COVID-19 (dated by TCRdb to 2018 to 2020). A note on the overall study: The collaborator samples originated in the United States, Italy and Spain and spanned the acute and convalescent phases of COVID-19. The samples were drawn from two sources: the first 160 participants of the ongoing ImmuneRACE study, and 1,200 or so subjects contributed by 6 global collaborators. The material from the prospective study consisted of cDNA or gDNA derived from T cells, B-cell-depleted T cells, or PBMCs. The repertoires were released in a freely available public database meant as a resource for research on the immune response to SARS-CoV-2. Deeply sampled blood TCRbeta repertoires from subjects exposed to, actively infected with, or recovered from COVID-19 were included in the dataset. Where available, HLA class I and class II types were obtained from metadata supplied by the sample provider rather than from assay-based typing. Sample metadata almost always included a de-identified subject ID, COVID-19 status, age in years and sex.

Broad study findings and their caveats: The quantity of clinical and demographic metadata differed by source and by participant and was supplied without curation.

Via the germline V gene (reference sequence), CDR1 is LNHNV and CDR2 YYDKDF. There are 15 amino acids in the CDR3, from cysteine to phenylalanine inclusive. This entry keeps only the CDR3 DNA: 45 bases, framed from base 1. Trimming takes 1 base from V and 8 bases from J, and the germline ends sit 14 bases apart. In this chain, TRBV15 is recombined with TRBJ1-4; the D gene assignment is ambiguous. This clonotype was sampled from a man aged 70-80 years with active or convalescent COVID-19. The material sequenced was peripheral blood. This receptor has the CDR3 CATSRGRDGGEKLFF. The DNA reads as follows: TGTGCCACCAGCAGAGGGCGGGATGGTGGGGAAAAACTGTTTTTT.